This T cell receptor (beta chain) was captured by sequencing in a study of blood T cell repertoires in COVID-19. For the study at large: Whether acute or convalescent, the COVID-19 samples came from the United States, Italy and Spain. The analysed material was cDNA or gDNA that came from T cells, B-cell-depleted T cells, or PBMCs.

In the source study's methods: Estimated nucleated cell counts came from reference gene primer amplification. Profiling relied on immunoSEQ multiplex PCR, and the TCRdb table lists in-frame clones only, not all of them. V and J calls and clone size are copied from that table; D and trimming were computed from the DNA. The sample holds about 120,000 clones, 85% seen once. Germline CDR1 reads SGHNT; CDR2 reads YENEEA. Trimming removed 1 base from V and 7 bases from J, with 18 bases in between. This CDR3 has 16 amino acids. The J gene is TRBJ2-3, the V gene TRBV11-3; tentatively, D is TRBD1 (5 bases). The clonotype originates from a man older than 75 with acute or convalescent COVID-19. Sample: peripheral blood. Here the CDR3 reads CASSLAAGSESNTQYF. In DNA form, the CDR3 reads TGTGCCAGCAGCTTAGCCGCAGGGTCGGAGTCTAATACGCAGTATTTT.